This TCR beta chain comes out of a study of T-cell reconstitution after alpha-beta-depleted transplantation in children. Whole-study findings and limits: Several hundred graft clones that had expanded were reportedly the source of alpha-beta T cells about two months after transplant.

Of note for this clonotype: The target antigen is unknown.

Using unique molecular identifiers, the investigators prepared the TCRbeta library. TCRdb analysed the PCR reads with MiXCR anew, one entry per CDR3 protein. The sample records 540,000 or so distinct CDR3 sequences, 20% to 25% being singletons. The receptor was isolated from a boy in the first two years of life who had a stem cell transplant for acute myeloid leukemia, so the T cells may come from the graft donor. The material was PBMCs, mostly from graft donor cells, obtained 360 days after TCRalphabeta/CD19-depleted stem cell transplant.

The CDR3 nucleotides read TGTGCCCTCAGTTTAGCTATGGGACAGGCAGAAGGGGAAGATACGCAGTATTTT. Protein sequence: CALSLAMGQAEGEDTQYF. The chain recombines TRBV12-3 or TRBV12-4 with TRBJ2-3, with 8 nucleotides matching TRBD1. CDR3 length: 18 residues. With 11 bases clipped from V and 5 bases from J, the junction kept 24 bases outside the gene matches.